The text below deals with one T cell receptor beta chain. This specimen belongs to a study of CD8 T cells in Susac syndrome. Germline loops: CDR1 SGHDN, CDR2 FVKESK. This CDR3 spans 14 amino acids. Between the trimmed V and J ends, which lost 4 bases and 3 bases, there was a span of 11 bases. Reverse transcription of about 0.5 to 1 ug RNA used random hexamers. TCRdb called the immunoSEQ multiplex PCR reads again in MiXCR, with one record for every CDR3 protein. This table has about 290,000 distinct CDR3 sequences, approximately 91% appearing once. Sequenced: CD8+ T cells from PBMCs. The clonotype originates from a human donor with multiple sclerosis. This chain links TRBV14 with TRBJ2-3; D is unclear. Here the CDR3 reads CASSPVGTTDTQYF. CDR3 nucleotides: TGTGCCAGCAGCCCCGTGGGCACGACAGATACGCAGTATTTT.